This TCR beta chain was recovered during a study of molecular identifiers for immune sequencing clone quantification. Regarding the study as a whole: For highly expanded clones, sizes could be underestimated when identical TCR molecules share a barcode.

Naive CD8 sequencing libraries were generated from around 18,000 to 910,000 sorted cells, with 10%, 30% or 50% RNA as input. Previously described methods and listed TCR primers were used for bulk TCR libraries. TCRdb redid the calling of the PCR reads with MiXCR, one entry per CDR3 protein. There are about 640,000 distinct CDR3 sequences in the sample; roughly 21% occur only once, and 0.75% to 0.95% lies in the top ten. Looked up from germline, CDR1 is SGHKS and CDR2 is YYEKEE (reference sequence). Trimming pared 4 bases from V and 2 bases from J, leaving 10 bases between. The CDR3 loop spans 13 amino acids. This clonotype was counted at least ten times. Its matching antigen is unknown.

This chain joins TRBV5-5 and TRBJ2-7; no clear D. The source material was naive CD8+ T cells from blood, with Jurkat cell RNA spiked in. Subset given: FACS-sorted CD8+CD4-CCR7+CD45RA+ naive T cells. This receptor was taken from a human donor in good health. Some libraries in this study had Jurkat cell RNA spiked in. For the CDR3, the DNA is TGTGCCAGCAGCCCACCAGTAGCCTACGAGCAGTACTTC. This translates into CASSPPVAYEQYF. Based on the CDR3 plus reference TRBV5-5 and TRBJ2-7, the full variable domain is DAGVTQSPTHLIKTRGQQVTLRCSPISGHKSVSWYQQVLGQGPQFIFQYYEKEERGRGNFPDRFSARQFPNYSSELNVNALLLGDSALYLCASSPPVAYEQYFGPGTRLTVT.